Following are 23 T cell receptor beta chains from one sample sequenced in a study of blood T cell repertoires in COVID-19 (dated by TCRdb to 2018 to 2020). The method was the immunoSEQ multiplex PCR assay. TCRdb carries this immuneACCESS record with in-frame sequences only. Its versions omit some clonotypes, under half of them owing to an unresolved V gene in the studies checked, with the rest unexplained. For this sample the table gives tens of thousands of clones, of which approximately 86% were detected only once. The top ten clones comprise roughly 5% of the sample. Specimen: peripheral blood. Receptors originate from a woman of 80 years or more with acute or convalescent COVID-19.

The chain employs TRBV6-5 and TRBJ1-1, with TRBD1 identical over 10 bases. The CDR3 is 15 amino acids. The V gene's germline CDR1 is MNHEY and CDR2 SVGAGI. V lost 6 bases and J lost 4; bases outside the gene matches: 8. This CDR3 reads CASSPPTGGVTEAFF. The CDR3 DNA reads as TGTGCCAGCAGCCCACCGACAGGGGGCGTCACTGAAGCTTTCTTT.

The genes are TRBV11-2 and TRBJ2-7; D is ambiguous. CDR1 SGHAT and CDR2 FQNNGV come from the germline V gene. With 3 bases removed from V and 5 bases from J, the gap between germline ends came to 14 bases. This CDR3 region has 14 residues. The CDR3 bases are TGTGCCAGCAGCTTCACCTTCCCTGGCCACGAGCAGTACTTC. This codes for CASSFTFPGHEQYF.

This chain uses TRBV9 with TRBJ1-6; 10 bases are a match to TRBD1. CDR1 is SGDLS, CDR2 YYNGEE, per germline. Unmatched junction bases numbered 4, after V lost 3 bases and J lost 7 bases. The CDR3 consists of 15 residues. The CDR3 bases are TGTGCCAGCAGCGCCAGGGGACAGGGGAATTCACCCCTCCACTTT. Amino acid sequence: CASSARGQGNSPLHF.

The genes are TRBV5-6 and TRBJ2-1; possible D gene TRBD1, 6 bases. From germline, CDR1 is SGHDT and CDR2 YYEEEE. The CDR3 is 15 amino acids. V lost 3 bases and J lost 4, with 14 bases in between. In DNA form, the CDR3 reads TGTGCCAGCAGCTGGGGGCAGCGGCGGTACAATGAGCAGTTCTTC. As protein: CASSWGQRRYNEQFF.

J is TRBJ1-1 and V is TRBV7-3; TRBD1 is a possible D gene (5 bases). This CDR3 comprises 13 residues. Per germline, CDR1 SGHTA and CDR2 FQGTGA. V lost 5 bases, J lost 4 bases, and 11 bases lay in between. CDR3 nucleotide sequence: TGTGCCAGCAGCCGGACGGACACCACTGAAGCTTTCTTT. It specifies CASSRTDTTEAFF.

V is TRBV6-1 and J is TRBJ2-3; 10 bases fit TRBD2. Trimming removed 4 bases from V and 6 bases from J; junction bases left unmatched: 10. The CDR3 runs 16 residues. The germline CDR1 and CDR2 sequences are MNHNS and SASEGT. CDR3 sequence (DNA): TGTGCCAGCAGTGGGGTTAGCGGGGGGCTGGGGGATACGCAGTATTTT. Its protein is CASSGVSGGLGDTQYF.

CDR3 sequence (DNA): TGTGCCAGCAGTTCCCCGGGACTAGCGGGGGCAGGGACCGGGGAGCTGTTTTTT. Translated, it gives CASSSPGLAGAGTGELFF. The chain carries TRBV5-4 and TRBJ2-2, with 14 bases matching TRBD2. V dropped 5 bases and J dropped 5; count of bases not matched to a gene: 11. The CDR3 is 18 residues long. Germline values: CDR1 SGHNT, CDR2 YYREEE (reference sequence).

V is TRBV2 and J is TRBJ2-7; 11 nucleotides line up with TRBD2. J gave up 0 bases and V 6 bases, and 10 bases lay outside the gene matches. CDR3 length equals 17 residues. Germline loops: CDR1 SNHLY, CDR2 FYNNEI. The CDR3 DNA reads as TGTGCCAGCAGGGCTGGGACTAGCGGACGGTCCTCCTACGAGCAGTACTTC. This sequence encodes CASRAGTSGRSSYEQYF.

This chain uses TRBV18 with TRBJ2-7; 14 bases map to TRBD2. Germline CDR1 is KGHSH and CDR2 is LQKENI. CDR3 length: 14 residues. After removal of 4 bases from V and 5 bases from J, the junction contained 1 base not matched to a gene. CDR3 sequence: CASSLGLAGDEQYF. The CDR3 nucleotides read TGTGCCAGCTCACTGGGACTAGCGGGAGACGAGCAGTACTTC. Full variable domain (missing parts from reference TRBV18 and TRBJ2-7): NAGVMQNPRHLVRRRGQEARLRCSPMKGHSHVYWYRQLPEEGLKFMVYLQKENIIDESGMPKERFSAEFPKEGPSILRIQQVVRGDSAAYFCASSLGLAGDEQYFGPGTRLTVT.

This clone was detected once. V usage is TRBV5-1 and J usage is TRBJ2-7, with 7 bases that match TRBD1. The germline gives CDR1 SGHRS, CDR2 YFSETQ. The trim removed 1 base at V and 4 bases at J, leaving 5 bases unmatched. This CDR3 region has 14 residues. CDR3 loop: CASSLRGLEYEQYF. The CDR3 nucleotides are TGCGCCAGCAGCTTGAGGGGGCTCGAGTACGAGCAGTACTTC.

V and J are TRBV5-6 and TRBJ2-6, with 8 bases lining up with TRBD1. The germline V gene encodes CDR1 SGHDT and CDR2 YYEEEE. V shed 0 bases and J 0 bases; nucleotides not matched to a gene: 5. CDR3 length equals 18 residues. The CDR3 DNA reads TGTGCCAGCAGCTTGGCCGGGACAGGCTTCTCTGGGGCCAACGTCCTGACTTTC. Amino acid sequence: CASSLAGTGFSGANVLTF.

The chain employs TRBV5-1 and TRBJ2-7, with TRBD2 matching 12 bases. Losses at the gene ends were 0 bases for V and 5 bases for J; bases not matched to a gene: 3. Germline values: CDR1 SGHRS, CDR2 YFSETQ. The CDR3 spans 15 residues. This CDR3 reads CASSLAASGRDEQYF. The DNA of the CDR3 is TGCGCCAGCAGCTTGGCCGCTAGCGGGAGGGACGAGCAGTACTTC.

CDR3 region: CASRPDNYEQYF. The CDR3 DNA sequence: TGCGCCAGCAGACCGGACAACTACGAGCAGTACTTC. The chain is built from TRBV5-1 and TRBJ2-7, with D perhaps matching TRBD1 (5 bases). This CDR3 region has 12 residues. V was clipped by 5 bases and J by 3 bases, with 9 bases between them. Germline CDR1 reads SGHRS; CDR2 reads YFSETQ.

This chain connects TRBV19 to TRBJ1-2; tentatively, D is TRBD1 (6 bases). Trimming removed 10 bases from V and 0 bases from J, with 18 bases in between. CDR1 and CDR2 from the germline V gene are LNHDA and SQIVND (reference sequence). The CDR3 totals 15 residues. CDR3 nucleotides: TGTGCCACTACGGACAGCGGCAAAGCTAACTATGGCTACACCTTC. Amino acids: CATTDSGKANYGYTF.

The CDR3 DNA follows: TGCGCCAGCAGCTTGGGACAGGGGGCCCATTGGGGCTACACCTTC. Translated: CASSLGQGAHWGYTF. V gene TRBV5-1 combines with J gene TRBJ1-2, with 10 bases that match TRBD1. V was clipped by 0 bases and J by 8 bases; unmatched bases: 7. The CDR3 is 15 amino acids. CDR1 is SGHRS, CDR2 YFSETQ, per germline.

The chain links TRBV6-5 to TRBJ1-4; D is unclear. CDR3 size: 14 residues. Per the germline V gene, CDR1 is MNHEY and CDR2 is SVGAGI. V lost 7 bases to trimming and J lost 5 bases, with 14 bases between them. The DNA of the CDR3 is TGTGCCAGCATGAAAAACCCCGGGAATGAAAAACTGTTTTTT. Translating gives CASMKNPGNEKLFF.

This chain joins TRBV7-3 and TRBJ2-3, with a possible D match to TRBD2 (7 bases). The CDR3 sequence is 15 residues long. Between the trimmed V and J ends, which lost 1 base and 6 bases, there was a span of 14 bases. Germline V gene sequence: CDR1 SGHTA, CDR2 FQGTGA. In nucleotides, the CDR3 is TGTGCCAGCAGCTTAAGCGGGGGCCCTTCTGATACGCAGTATTTT. Translated, it gives CASSLSGGPSDTQYF.

J is TRBJ2-5 and V is TRBV9, with 9 bases matching TRBD2. The CDR3 has 16 amino acids. Germline CDR1 is SGDLS and CDR2 is YYNGEE. V lost 0 bases and J lost 1; bases outside the gene matches: 4. CDR3 nucleotide sequence: TGTGCCAGCAGCGTAGGTTCTAGCGGGGTCCAAGAGACCCAGTACTTC. It codes for CASSVGSSGVQETQYF.

The chain couples TRBV5-1 to TRBJ2-2, with 9 nucleotides matching TRBD2. Germline V lookup: CDR1 SGHRS, CDR2 YFSETQ. After removal of 9 bases from V and 5 bases from J, the junction contained 11 bases not matched to a gene. This CDR3 contains 15 residues. CDR3 sequence reads: CATQNSAGGTGELFF. CDR3 DNA: TGCGCCACCCAGAACTCCGCGGGGGGGACCGGGGAGCTGTTTTTT.

V is TRBV6-6 and J is TRBJ2-7; 9 nucleotides match TRBD2. This CDR3 is built from 13 residues. J gave up 7 bases and V 5 bases, and 6 bases lay outside the gene matches. CDR1 MNHNY and CDR2 SVGAGI come from the germline V gene (reference sequence). This CDR3 reads CASSRTSAWEQYF. For the CDR3, the DNA is TGTGCCAGCAGTCGGACTAGCGCCTGGGAGCAGTACTTC.

The chain carries TRBV5-1 and TRBJ2-7; 14 bases match TRBD2. Trimming at V came to 4 bases and at J to 4 bases, leaving 4 bases not matched to a gene. The CDR3 sequence is 15 residues long. CDR1 is SGHRS, CDR2 YFSETQ, per germline. The CDR3 bases are TGCGCCAGCAGCGTGGGACTAGCGGGAGCTTACGAGCAGTACTTC. Translated, it gives CASSVGLAGAYEQYF.

The CDR3 DNA follows: TGTGCCAGAAGCCGGCGGGAGTTAGAGACCCAGTACTTC. Translating it yields CARSRRELETQYF. The chain uses TRBV5-3 and TRBJ2-5; 7 bases align to TRBD2. TRBV5-3 is marked as an open reading frame, function uncertain. This CDR3 contains 13 residues. Losses at the gene ends were 4 bases for V and 4 bases for J; bases not matched to a gene: 4.

The chain carries TRBV5-1 and TRBJ2-5, with 9 bases matching TRBD2. CDR1 and CDR2 (germline): SGHRS, YFSETQ. This CDR3 is 15 amino acids long. V was pared by 2 bases and J by 1 base, with 3 bases of the junction left unmatched. DNA of the CDR3: TGCGCCAGCAGCTTAGGCGGGGGGGCCCAAGAGACCCAGTACTTC. It codes for CASSLGGGAQETQYF.